A selection of T cell receptor beta chains follows, all from one sample in a study of blood T cell repertoires in COVID-19. Measured with immunoSEQ multiplex PCR; TCRdb has only the in-frame clones, and not every one. The repertoire includes around 65,000 clones, under 95% of them detected once, and roughly 1.5% sits in the top ten. The sequencing input was peripheral blood. The receptors stem from a human donor in a cohort sampled during active COVID-19. Both conserved end residues are part of each CDR3. The order of the fields is V gene, J gene, CDR3 length, CDR3 protein.

V gene: TRBV7-9
J gene: TRBJ2-5
CDR3 length: 13
CDR3 protein: CAGSGRNQETQYF

V gene: TRBV7-9
J gene: TRBJ2-3
CDR3 length: 15
CDR3 protein: CASSLPEWREDTQYF

V gene: TRBV5-1
J gene: TRBJ2-1
CDR3 length: 15
CDR3 protein: CASSSSGTEYNEQFF

V gene: TRBV24-1
J gene: TRBJ2-1
CDR3 length: 13
CDR3 protein: CATSPGQYNEQFF

V gene: TRBV10-3
J gene: TRBJ2-5
CDR3 length: 14
CDR3 protein: CAISGKTDQETQYF

V gene: TRBV7-7
J gene: TRBJ2-2
CDR3 length: 15
CDR3 protein: CASSPTGGGTGELFF

V gene: TRBV5-1
J gene: TRBJ2-7
CDR3 length: 12
CDR3 protein: CASSSDRLEQYF

V gene: TRBV6-5
J gene: TRBJ2-2
CDR3 length: 15
CDR3 protein: CASKRTGTNTGELFF

V gene: TRBV27
J gene: TRBJ1-4
CDR3 length: 14
CDR3 protein: CASSFIGRGEKLFF

V gene: TRBV12-5
J gene: TRBJ2-1
CDR3 length: 14
CDR3 protein: CASVPSERYNEQFF

V gene: TRBV5-6
J gene: TRBJ2-1
CDR3 length: 15
CDR3 protein: CASSWGQGTYNEQFF

V gene: TRBV7-8
J gene: TRBJ2-2
CDR3 length: 13
CDR3 protein: CASSNKNTGELFF

V gene: TRBV25-1
J gene: TRBJ1-3
CDR3 length: 14
CDR3 protein: CASVGRDSGNTIYF

V gene: TRBV18
J gene: TRBJ2-7
CDR3 length: 12
CDR3 protein: CASSEQGDEQYF

V gene: TRBV5-1
J gene: TRBJ2-3
CDR3 length: 14
CDR3 protein: CASRRGGATDTQYF

V gene: TRBV29-1
J gene: TRBJ2-5
CDR3 length: 14
CDR3 protein: CSVEAPLAGETQYF

V gene: TRBV7-2
J gene: TRBJ2-7
CDR3 length: 13
CDR3 protein: CASSLAGQGWQYF

V gene: TRBV11-3
J gene: TRBJ2-1
CDR3 length: 14
CDR3 protein: CASSLVAGVNEQFF

V gene: TRBV6-2/TRBV6-3
J gene: TRBJ1-4
CDR3 length: 16
CDR3 protein: CASSVQTPTTNEKLFF

V gene: TRBV14
J gene: TRBJ2-5
CDR3 length: 17
CDR3 protein: CASSQDRRASGKETQYF

V gene: TRBV5-6
J gene: TRBJ1-1
CDR3 length: 14
CDR3 protein: CASSLQGANTEAFF

V gene: TRBV27
J gene: TRBJ2-7
CDR3 length: 18
CDR3 protein: CASSCPGTSGSASYEQYF

V gene: TRBV28
J gene: TRBJ2-3
CDR3 length: 12
CDR3 protein: CAVAGRTDTQYF

V gene: TRBV11-2
J gene: TRBJ2-3
CDR3 length: 16
CDR3 protein: CASSAGDRKYTDTQYF

V gene: TRBV6-5
J gene: TRBJ2-7
CDR3 length: 16
CDR3 protein: CASSYPRLAGGFQQYF

V gene: TRBV10-3
J gene: TRBJ1-6
CDR3 length: 14
CDR3 protein: CATRDRGVRSPLHF

V gene: TRBV6-5
J gene: TRBJ1-1
CDR3 length: 11
CDR3 protein: CASLLNTEAFF

V gene: TRBV7-6
J gene: TRBJ2-2
CDR3 length: 13
CDR3 protein: CASSLAETGELFF

V gene: TRBV28
J gene: TRBJ2-7
CDR3 length: 15
CDR3 protein: CASSQSGISSYEQYF

V gene: TRBV25-1
J gene: TRBJ2-7
CDR3 length: 15
CDR3 protein: CASSEFDAGAYEQYF

V gene: TRBV28
J gene: TRBJ1-1
CDR3 length: 11
CDR3 protein: CASNKGVRAFF

V gene: TRBV4-3
J gene: TRBJ1-4
CDR3 length: 13
CDR3 protein: CASSQDLREKLFF

V gene: TRBV28
J gene: TRBJ2-1
CDR3 length: 14
CDR3 protein: CASRNDGAYNEQFF

V gene: TRBV9
J gene: TRBJ1-5
CDR3 length: 14
CDR3 protein: CASSVDLGDQPQHF

V gene: TRBV7-8
J gene: TRBJ2-3
CDR3 length: 16
CDR3 protein: CASSAGDNVKTDTQYF

V gene: TRBV6-2/TRBV6-3
J gene: TRBJ2-7
CDR3 length: 14
CDR3 protein: CASSPGLAWGEQYF

V gene: TRBV4-1
J gene: TRBJ2-7
CDR3 length: 17
CDR3 protein: CASSQARSSGGTYEQYF

V gene: TRBV19
J gene: TRBJ1-3
CDR3 length: 14
CDR3 protein: CASTRTGGGNTIYF

V gene: TRBV6-6
J gene: TRBJ1-5
CDR3 length: 14
CDR3 protein: CASSYGGGPEPQHF

V gene: TRBV13
J gene: TRBJ2-5
CDR3 length: 14
CDR3 protein: CASSLGAIAETQYF

V gene: TRBV28
J gene: TRBJ2-5
CDR3 length: 17
CDR3 protein: CASSLYYGGRSGETQYF

V gene: TRBV4-2
J gene: TRBJ2-1
CDR3 length: 17
CDR3 protein: CASSPTGTGDLDNEQFF

V gene: TRBV7-8
J gene: TRBJ1-5
CDR3 length: 15
CDR3 protein: CASSDRQGDGKPQHF

V gene: TRBV10-3
J gene: TRBJ2-7
CDR3 length: 13
CDR3 protein: CAIRDGQLYEQYF

V gene: TRBV4-3
J gene: TRBJ1-1
CDR3 length: 14
CDR3 protein: CASSQQGQVTEAFF

V gene: TRBV7-9
J gene: TRBJ2-7
CDR3 length: 14
CDR3 protein: CASSLTVAYYEQYF

V gene: TRBV9
J gene: TRBJ2-7
CDR3 length: 13
CDR3 protein: CASSGQGSYEQYF

V gene: TRBV7-3
J gene: TRBJ2-3
CDR3 length: 17
CDR3 protein: CASSPRSRAGSTDTQYF

V gene: TRBV6-5
J gene: TRBJ1-6
CDR3 length: 15
CDR3 protein: CASREGSSYNSPLHF

V gene: TRBV10-1
J gene: TRBJ1-1
CDR3 length: 13
CDR3 protein: CASSSGPGTEAFF

V gene: TRBV11-2
J gene: TRBJ2-2
CDR3 length: 15
CDR3 protein: CASSPGLKNTGELFF

V gene: TRBV6-2/TRBV6-3
J gene: TRBJ2-3
CDR3 length: 15
CDR3 protein: CASSYSGGATDTQYF

V gene: TRBV10-3
J gene: TRBJ2-1
CDR3 length: 14
CDR3 protein: CAIRNGTGNNEQFF

V gene: TRBV20-1
J gene: TRBJ2-1
CDR3 length: 11
CDR3 protein: CSASSSVAQFF

V gene: TRBV28
J gene: TRBJ2-7
CDR3 length: 12
CDR3 protein: CASTTGGYEQYF

V gene: TRBV19
J gene: TRBJ2-5
CDR3 length: 13
CDR3 protein: CASSIGTEETQYF

V gene: TRBV2
J gene: TRBJ2-5
CDR3 length: 15
CDR3 protein: CASSQQGQTQETQYF

V gene: TRBV11-2
J gene: TRBJ2-7
CDR3 length: 18
CDR3 protein: CASSLAHRYSGSGYEQYF

V gene: TRBV6-2/TRBV6-3
J gene: TRBJ2-7
CDR3 length: 17
CDR3 protein: CASSFLGLLADTYEQYF

V gene: TRBV5-1
J gene: TRBJ1-5
CDR3 length: 15
CDR3 protein: CASSLNRGPYQPQHF